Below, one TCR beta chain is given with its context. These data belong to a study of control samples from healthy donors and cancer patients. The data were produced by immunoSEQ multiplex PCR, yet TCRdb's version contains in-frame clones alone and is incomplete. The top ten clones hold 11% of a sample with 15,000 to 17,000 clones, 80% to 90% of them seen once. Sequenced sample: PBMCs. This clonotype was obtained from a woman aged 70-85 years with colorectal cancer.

CDR3 DNA sequence: TGTGCCAGCAGCCTCGCCGGGACAGGGGGCACAGATACGCAGTATTTT. The encoded protein is CASSLAGTGGTDTQYF. This sequence joins TRBV7-2 and TRBJ2-3; TRBD1 agrees at 10 bases. The trim removed 5 bases at V and 1 base at J, leaving 6 bases unmatched. This CDR3 has 16 amino acids. CDR1 and CDR2 from the germline V gene are SGHTA and FQGNSA.